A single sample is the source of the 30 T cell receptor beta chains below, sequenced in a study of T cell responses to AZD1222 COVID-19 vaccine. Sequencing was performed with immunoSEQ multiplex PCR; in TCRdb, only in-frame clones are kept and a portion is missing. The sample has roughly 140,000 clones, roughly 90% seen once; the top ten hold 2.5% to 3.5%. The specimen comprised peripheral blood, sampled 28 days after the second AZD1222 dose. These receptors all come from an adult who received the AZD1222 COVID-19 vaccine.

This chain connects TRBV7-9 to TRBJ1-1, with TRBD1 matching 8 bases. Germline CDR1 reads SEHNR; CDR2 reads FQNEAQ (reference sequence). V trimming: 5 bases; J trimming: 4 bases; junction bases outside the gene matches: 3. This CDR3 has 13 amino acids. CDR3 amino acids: CASSRTGITEAFF. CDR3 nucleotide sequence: TGTGCCAGCAGCAGGACAGGGATCACTGAAGCTTTCTTT.

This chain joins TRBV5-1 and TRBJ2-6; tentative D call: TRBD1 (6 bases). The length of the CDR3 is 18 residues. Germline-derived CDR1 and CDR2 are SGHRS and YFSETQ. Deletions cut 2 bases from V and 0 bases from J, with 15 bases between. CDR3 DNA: TGCGCCAGCAGCTTCCCAGGGACAAGAAGCTCTGGGGCCAACGTCCTGACTTTC. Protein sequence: CASSFPGTRSSGANVLTF.

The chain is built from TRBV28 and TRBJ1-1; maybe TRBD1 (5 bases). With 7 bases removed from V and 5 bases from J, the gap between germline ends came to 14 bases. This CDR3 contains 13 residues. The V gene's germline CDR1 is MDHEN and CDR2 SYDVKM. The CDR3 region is CASKRGGPTEAFF. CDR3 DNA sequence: TGTGCCAGCAAGCGGGGGGGACCTACTGAAGCTTTCTTT.

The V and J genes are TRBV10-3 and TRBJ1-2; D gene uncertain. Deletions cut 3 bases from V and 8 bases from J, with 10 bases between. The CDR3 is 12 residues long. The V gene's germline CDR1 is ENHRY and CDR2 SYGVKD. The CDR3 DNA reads TGTGCCATCAGTGAAGGCTCGAAGGGCTACACCTTC. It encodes CAISEGSKGYTF.

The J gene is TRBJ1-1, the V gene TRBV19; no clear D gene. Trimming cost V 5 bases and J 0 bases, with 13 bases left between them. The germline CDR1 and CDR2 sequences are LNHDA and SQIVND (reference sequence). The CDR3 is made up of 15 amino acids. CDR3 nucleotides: TGTGCCAGTAGTTCAGAAGTCTACATGAACACTGAAGCTTTCTTT. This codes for CASSSEVYMNTEAFF.

CDR3 nucleotide sequence: TGTGCCAGCAGTTACAACCGGGACTCACACTACGAGCAGTACTTC. Its protein product is CASSYNRDSHYEQYF. The rearrangement joins TRBV6-5 to TRBJ2-7; D possibly corresponds to TRBD2 (6 bases). Germline V gives CDR1 MNHEY, CDR2 SVGAGI. The V end was cut by 2 bases, the J end by 3 bases, with 14 bases between. The CDR3 contains 15 residues.

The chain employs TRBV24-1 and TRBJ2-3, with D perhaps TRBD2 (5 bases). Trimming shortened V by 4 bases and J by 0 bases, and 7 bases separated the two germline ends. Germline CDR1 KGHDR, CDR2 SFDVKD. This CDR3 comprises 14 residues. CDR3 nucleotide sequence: TGTGCCACCAGTGAAACGGGGAGCACAGATACGCAGTATTTT. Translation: CATSETGSTDTQYF.

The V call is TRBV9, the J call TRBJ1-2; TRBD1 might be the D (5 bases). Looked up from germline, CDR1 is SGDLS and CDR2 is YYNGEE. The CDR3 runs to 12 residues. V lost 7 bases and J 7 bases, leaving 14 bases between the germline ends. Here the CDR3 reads CASRDGVRGYTF. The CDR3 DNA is TGTGCCAGCCGGGACGGAGTGCGTGGCTACACCTTC.

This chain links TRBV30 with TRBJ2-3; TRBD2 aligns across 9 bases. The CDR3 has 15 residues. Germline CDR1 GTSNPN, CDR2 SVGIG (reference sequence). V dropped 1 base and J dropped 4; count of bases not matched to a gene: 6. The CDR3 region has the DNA TGTGCCTGGAGTGCTTTTAGCGGGAGACCAGATACGCAGTATTTT. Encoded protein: CAWSAFSGRPDTQYF.

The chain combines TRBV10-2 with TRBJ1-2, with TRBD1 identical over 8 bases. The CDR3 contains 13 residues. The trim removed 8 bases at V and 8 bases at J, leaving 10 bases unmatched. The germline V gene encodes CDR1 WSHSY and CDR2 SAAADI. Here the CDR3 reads CASVSAGGRGYTF. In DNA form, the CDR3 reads TGCGCCAGCGTCTCGGCAGGGGGCAGGGGCTACACCTTC.

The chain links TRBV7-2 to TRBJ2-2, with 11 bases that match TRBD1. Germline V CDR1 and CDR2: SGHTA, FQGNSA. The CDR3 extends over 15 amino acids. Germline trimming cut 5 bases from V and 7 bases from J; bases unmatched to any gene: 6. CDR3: CASSHRDRGIGELFF. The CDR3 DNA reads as TGTGCCAGCAGCCATCGGGACAGGGGGATCGGGGAGCTGTTTTTT.

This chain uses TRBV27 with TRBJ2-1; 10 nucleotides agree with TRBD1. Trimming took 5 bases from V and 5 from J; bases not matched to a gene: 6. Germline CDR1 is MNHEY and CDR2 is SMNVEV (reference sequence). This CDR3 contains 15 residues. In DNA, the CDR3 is TGTGCCAGCAGTACCCGGGACAGGGGACACAATGAGCAGTTCTTC. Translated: CASSTRDRGHNEQFF.

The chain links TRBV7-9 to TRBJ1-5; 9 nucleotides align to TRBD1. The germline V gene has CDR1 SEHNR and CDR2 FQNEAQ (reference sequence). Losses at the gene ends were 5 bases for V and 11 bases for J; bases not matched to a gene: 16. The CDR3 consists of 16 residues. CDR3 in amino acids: CASSGPGGDRDLAQHF. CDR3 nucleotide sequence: TGTGCCAGCAGCGGGCCCGGAGGGGACAGGGACCTGGCCCAGCATTTT.

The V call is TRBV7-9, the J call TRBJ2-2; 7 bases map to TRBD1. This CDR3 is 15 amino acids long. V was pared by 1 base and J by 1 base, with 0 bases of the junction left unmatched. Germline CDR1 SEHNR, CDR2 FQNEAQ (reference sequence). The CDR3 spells CASSLGQGNTGELFF. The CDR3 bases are TGTGCCAGCAGCTTAGGACAGGGGAACACCGGGGAGCTGTTTTTT.

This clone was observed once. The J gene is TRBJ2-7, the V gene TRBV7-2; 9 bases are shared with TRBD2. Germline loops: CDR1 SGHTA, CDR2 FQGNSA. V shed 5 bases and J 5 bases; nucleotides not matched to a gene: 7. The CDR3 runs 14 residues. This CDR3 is CASSPGLASNEQYF. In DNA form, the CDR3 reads TGTGCCAGCAGCCCTGGACTAGCGTCCAACGAGCAGTACTTC.

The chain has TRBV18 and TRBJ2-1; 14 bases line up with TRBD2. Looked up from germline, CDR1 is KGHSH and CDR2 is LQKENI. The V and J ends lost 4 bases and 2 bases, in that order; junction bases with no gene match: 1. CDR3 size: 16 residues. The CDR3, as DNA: TGTGCCAGCTCACAGACTAGCGGGAGGGCCTACAATGAGCAGTTCTTC. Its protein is CASSQTSGRAYNEQFF.

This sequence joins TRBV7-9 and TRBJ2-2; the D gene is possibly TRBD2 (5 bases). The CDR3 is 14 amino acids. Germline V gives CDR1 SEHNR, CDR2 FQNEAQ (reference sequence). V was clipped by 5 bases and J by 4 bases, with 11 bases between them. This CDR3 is CASSPRTGTGELFF. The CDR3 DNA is TGTGCCAGCAGCCCAAGGACTGGCACCGGGGAGCTGTTTTTT.

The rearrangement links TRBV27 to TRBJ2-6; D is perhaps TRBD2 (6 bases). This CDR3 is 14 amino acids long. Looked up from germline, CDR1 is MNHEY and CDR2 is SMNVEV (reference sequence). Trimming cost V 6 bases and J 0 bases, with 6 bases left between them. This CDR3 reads CASRGGSGANVLTF. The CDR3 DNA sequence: TGTGCCAGCAGGGGAGGCTCTGGGGCCAACGTCCTGACTTTC.

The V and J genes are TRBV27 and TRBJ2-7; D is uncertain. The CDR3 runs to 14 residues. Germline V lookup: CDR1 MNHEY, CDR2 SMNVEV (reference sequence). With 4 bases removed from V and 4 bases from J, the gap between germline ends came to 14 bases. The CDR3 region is CASSSSPTSYEQYF. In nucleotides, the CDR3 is TGTGCCAGCAGTTCATCCCCCACTTCATACGAGCAGTACTTC.

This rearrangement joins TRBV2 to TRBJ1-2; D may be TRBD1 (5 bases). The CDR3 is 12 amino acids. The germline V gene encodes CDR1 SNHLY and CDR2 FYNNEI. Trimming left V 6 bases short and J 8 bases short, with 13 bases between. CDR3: CASRGTTRGYTF. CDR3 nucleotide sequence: TGTGCCAGCAGGGGGACTACGAGGGGCTACACCTTC.

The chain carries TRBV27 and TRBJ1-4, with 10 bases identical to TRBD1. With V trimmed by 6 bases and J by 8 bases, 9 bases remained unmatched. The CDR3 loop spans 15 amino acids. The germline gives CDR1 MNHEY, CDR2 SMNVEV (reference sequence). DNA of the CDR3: TGTGCCAGCAGGGACAGGGGGGTAACGGGAGAAAAACTGTTTTTT. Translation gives CASRDRGVTGEKLFF.

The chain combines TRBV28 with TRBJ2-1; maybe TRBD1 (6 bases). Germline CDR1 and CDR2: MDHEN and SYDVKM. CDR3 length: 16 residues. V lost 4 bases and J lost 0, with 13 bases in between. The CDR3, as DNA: TGTGCCAGCAGTTCAGGGGCGGGTAGCTCCTACAATGAGCAGTTCTTC. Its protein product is CASSSGAGSSYNEQFF.

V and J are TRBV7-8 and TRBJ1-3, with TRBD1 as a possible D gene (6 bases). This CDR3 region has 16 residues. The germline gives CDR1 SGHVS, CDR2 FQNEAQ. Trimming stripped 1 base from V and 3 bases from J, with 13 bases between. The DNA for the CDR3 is TGTGCCAGCAGCTTAGTAAGGGACATTGGTGGAAACACCATATATTTT. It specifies CASSLVRDIGGNTIYF.

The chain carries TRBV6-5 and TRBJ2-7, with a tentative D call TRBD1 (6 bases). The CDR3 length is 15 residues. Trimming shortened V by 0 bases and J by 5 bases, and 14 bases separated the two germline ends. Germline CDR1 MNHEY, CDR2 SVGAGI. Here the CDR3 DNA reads TGTGCCAGCAGTTACTCCGGGACAAAAATCCACGAGCAGTACTTC. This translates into CASSYSGTKIHEQYF.

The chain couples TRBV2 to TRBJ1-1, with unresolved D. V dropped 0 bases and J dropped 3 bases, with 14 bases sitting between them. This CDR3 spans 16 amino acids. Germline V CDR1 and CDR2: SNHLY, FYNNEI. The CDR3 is CASSEALREVYTEAFF. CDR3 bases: TGTGCCAGCAGTGAAGCGCTTAGGGAGGTCTACACTGAAGCTTTCTTT.

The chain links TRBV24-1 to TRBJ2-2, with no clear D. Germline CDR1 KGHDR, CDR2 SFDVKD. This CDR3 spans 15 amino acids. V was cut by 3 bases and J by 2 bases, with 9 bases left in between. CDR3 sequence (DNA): TGTGCCACCAGTGATCTGTCCTCTAACACCGGGGAGCTGTTTTTT. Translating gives CATSDLSSNTGELFF.

The CDR3 nucleotides are TGCGCCAGCAGCTTCATAGCGCAGTTGACCACAGATACGCAGTATTTT. Protein sequence: CASSFIAQLTTDTQYF. The V and J genes are TRBV5-1 and TRBJ2-3; D is possibly TRBD2 (5 bases). Deletions cut 2 bases from V and 2 bases from J, with 15 bases between. Germline V gene lookup returns CDR1 SGHRS and CDR2 YFSETQ. The CDR3 loop spans 16 amino acids. The full variable domain, completed using reference TRBV5-1 and TRBJ2-3, is KAGVTQTPRYLIKTRGQQVTLSCSPISGHRSVSWYQQTPGQGLQFLFEYFSETQRNKGNFPGRFSGRQFSNSRSEMNVSTLELGDSALYLCASSFIAQLTTDTQYFGPGTRLTVL.

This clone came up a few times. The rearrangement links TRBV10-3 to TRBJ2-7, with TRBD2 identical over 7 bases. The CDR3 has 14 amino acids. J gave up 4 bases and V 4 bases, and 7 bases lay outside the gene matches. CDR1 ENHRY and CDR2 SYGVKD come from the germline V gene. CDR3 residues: CAISGEGGPYEQYF. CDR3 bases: TGTGCCATCAGTGGGGAGGGAGGGCCGTACGAGCAGTACTTC.

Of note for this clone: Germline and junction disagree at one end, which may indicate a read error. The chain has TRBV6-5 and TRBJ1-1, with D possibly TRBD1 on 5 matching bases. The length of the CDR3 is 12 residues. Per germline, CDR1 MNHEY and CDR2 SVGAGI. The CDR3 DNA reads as TGTGCCTGCAGACAGATGAACACTGAAGCTTTCTTT. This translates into CACRQMNTEAFF.

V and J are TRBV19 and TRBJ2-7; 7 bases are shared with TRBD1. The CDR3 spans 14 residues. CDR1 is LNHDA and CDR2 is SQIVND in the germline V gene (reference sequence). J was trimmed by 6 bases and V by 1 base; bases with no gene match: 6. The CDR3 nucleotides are TGTGCCAGTAGTATAGGACAGGGTGTTGCCGAGCAGTACTTC. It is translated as CASSIGQGVAEQYF.